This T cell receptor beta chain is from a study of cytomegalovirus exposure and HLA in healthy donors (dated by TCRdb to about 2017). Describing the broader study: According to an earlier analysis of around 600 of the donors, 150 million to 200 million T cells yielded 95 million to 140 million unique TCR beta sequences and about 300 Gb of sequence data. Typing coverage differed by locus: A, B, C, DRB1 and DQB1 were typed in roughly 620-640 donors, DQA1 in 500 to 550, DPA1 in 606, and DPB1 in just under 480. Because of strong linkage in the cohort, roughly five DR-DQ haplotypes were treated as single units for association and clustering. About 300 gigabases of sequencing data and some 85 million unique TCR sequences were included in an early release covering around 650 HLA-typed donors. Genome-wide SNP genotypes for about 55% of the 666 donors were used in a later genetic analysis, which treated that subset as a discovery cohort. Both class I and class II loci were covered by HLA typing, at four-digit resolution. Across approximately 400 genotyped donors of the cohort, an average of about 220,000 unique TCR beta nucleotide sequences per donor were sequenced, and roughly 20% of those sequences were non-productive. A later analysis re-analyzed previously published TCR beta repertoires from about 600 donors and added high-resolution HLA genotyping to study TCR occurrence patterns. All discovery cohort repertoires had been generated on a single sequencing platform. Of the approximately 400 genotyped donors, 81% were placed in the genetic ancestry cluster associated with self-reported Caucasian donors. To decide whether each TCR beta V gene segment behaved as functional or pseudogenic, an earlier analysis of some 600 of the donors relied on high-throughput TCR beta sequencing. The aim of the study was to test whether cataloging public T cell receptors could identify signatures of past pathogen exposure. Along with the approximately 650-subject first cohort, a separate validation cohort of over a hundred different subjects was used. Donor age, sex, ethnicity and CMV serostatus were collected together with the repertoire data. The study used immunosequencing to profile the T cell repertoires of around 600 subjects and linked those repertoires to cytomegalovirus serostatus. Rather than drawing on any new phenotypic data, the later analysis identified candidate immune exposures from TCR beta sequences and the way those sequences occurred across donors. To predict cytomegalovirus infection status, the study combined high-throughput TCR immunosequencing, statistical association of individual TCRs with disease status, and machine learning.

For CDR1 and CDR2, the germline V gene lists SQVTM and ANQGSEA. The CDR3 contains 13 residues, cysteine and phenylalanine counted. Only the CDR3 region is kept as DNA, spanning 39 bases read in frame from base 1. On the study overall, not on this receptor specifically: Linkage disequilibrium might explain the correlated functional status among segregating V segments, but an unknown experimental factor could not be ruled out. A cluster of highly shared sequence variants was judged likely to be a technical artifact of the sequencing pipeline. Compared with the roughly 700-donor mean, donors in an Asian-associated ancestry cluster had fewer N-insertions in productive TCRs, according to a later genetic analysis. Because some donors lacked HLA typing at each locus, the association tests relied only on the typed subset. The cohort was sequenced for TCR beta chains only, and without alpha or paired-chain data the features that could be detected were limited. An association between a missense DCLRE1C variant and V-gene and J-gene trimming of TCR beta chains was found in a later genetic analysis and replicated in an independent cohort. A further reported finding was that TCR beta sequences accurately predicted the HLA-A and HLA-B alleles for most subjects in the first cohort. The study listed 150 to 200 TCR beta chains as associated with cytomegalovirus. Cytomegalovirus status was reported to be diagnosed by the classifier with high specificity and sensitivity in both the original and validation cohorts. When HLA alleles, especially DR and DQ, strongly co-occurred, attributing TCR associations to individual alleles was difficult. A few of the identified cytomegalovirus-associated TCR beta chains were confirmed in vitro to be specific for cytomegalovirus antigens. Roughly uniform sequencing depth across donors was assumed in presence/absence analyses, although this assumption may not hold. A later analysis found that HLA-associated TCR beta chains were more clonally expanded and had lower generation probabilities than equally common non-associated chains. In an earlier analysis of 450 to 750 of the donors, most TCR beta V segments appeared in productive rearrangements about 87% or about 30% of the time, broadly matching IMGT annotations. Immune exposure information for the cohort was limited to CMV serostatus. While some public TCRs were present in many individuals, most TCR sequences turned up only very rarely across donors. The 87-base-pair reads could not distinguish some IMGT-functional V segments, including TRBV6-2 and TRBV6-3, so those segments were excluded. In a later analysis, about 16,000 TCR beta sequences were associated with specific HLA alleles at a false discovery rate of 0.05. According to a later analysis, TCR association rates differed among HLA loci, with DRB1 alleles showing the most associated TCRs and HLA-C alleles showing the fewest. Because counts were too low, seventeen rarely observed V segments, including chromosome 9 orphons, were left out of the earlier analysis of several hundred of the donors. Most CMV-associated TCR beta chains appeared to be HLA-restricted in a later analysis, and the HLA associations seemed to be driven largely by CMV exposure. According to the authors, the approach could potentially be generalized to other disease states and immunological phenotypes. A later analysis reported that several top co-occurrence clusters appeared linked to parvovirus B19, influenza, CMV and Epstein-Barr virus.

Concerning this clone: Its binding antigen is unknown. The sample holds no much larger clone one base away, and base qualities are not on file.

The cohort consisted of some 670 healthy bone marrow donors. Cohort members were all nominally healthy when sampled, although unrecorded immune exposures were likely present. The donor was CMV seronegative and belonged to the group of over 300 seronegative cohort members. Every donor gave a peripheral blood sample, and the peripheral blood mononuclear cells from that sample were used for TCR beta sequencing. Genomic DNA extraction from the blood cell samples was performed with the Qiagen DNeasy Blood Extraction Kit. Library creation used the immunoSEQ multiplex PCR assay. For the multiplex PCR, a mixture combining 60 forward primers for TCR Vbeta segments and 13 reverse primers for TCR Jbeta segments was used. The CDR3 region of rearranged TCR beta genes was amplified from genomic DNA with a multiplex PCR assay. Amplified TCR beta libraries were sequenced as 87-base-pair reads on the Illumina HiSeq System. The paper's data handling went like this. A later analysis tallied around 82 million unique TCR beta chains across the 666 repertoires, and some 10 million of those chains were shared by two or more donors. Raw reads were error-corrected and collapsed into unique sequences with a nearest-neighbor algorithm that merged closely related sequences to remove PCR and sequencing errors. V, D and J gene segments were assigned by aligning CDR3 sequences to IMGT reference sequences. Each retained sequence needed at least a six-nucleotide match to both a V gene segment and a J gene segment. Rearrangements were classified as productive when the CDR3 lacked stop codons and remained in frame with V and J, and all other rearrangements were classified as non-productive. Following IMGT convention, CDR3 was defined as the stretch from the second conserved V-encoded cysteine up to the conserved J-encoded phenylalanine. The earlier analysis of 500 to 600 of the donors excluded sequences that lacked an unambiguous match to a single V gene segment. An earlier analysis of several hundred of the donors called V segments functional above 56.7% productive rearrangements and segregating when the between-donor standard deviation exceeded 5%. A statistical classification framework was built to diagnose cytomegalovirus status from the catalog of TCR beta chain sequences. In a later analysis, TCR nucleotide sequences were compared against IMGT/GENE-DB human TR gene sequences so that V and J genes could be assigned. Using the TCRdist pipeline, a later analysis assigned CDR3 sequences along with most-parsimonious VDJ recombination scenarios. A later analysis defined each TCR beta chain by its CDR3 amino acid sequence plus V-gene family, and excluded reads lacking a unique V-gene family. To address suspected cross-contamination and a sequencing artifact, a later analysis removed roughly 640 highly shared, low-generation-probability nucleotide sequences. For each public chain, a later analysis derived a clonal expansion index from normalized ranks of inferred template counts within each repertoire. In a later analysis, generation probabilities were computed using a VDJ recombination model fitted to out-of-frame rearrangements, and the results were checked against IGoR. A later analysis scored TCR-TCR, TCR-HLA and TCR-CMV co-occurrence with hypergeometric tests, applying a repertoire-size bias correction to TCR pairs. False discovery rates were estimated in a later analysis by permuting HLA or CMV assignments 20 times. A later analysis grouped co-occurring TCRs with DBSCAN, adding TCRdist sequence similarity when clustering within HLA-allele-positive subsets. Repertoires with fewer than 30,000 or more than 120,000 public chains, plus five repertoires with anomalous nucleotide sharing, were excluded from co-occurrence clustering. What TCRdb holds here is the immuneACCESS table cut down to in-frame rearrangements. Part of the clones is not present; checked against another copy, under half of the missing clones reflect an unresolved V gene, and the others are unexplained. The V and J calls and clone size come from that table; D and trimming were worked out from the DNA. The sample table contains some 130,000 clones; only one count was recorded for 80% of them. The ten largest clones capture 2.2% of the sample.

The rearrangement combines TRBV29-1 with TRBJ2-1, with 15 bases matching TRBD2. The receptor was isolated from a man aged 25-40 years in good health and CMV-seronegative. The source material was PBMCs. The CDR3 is CTGLAGGDNEQFF. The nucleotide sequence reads TGCACCGGACTAGCGGGAGGGGACAATGAGCAGTTCTTC.